Shown below are 32 T cell receptor beta chains from a single sample sequenced in a study of Ad26.COV2.S vaccination and SARS-CoV-2 variants. Some clones are missing from TCRdb's copy, which holds only in-frame ones; the method was immunoSEQ multiplex PCR. The data hold about 350,000 clones, with roughly 85% observed a single time. The sample's treatment: about 20 received Ad26.COV2.S at low or high dose, single or two shots; 5 received placebo; per-sample allocation not given. It was on day 63 after the first vaccine or placebo injection that samples were taken. The starting material was peripheral blood, obtained in a trial of Ad26.COV2.S vaccine versus placebo. Source of these receptors: a person aged 18 to 59 who received the Ad26.COV2.S COVID-19 vaccine or a placebo.

The V and J genes are TRBV11-2 and TRBJ2-2; weak D call: TRBD1 (5 bases). This CDR3 spans 13 amino acids. Germline CDR1 SGHAT, CDR2 FQNNGV. V was shortened by 4 bases and J by 6 bases, with 9 bases between the two germline ends. The CDR3 coding sequence is TGTGCCAGCAGCTGGACCAGGGCCGGGGAGCTGTTTTTT. It is translated as CASSWTRAGELFF.

This clone was seen once. The chain recombines TRBV6-5 with TRBJ1-2, with a weak D call TRBD1 (5 bases). The CDR3 is 12 amino acids. Trimming stripped 0 bases from V and 6 bases from J, with 5 bases between. The germline V gene encodes CDR1 MNHEY and CDR2 SVGAGI. For the CDR3, the DNA is TGTGCCAGCAGTTACTCGGACAATGGCTACACCTTC. Its protein product is CASSYSDNGYTF.

This chain uses TRBV5-1 with TRBJ1-6; D is perhaps TRBD1 (6 bases). V was cut by 1 base and J by 8 bases, with 13 bases left in between. Germline CDR1 SGHRS, CDR2 YFSETQ. The CDR3 extends over 15 amino acids. The CDR3 bases are TGCGCCAGCAGCTTGTGGGGGGGGCGCGATTCACCCCTCCACTTT. This sequence encodes CASSLWGGRDSPLHF.

This clone was picked up a small number of times. This chain connects TRBV11-2 to TRBJ1-4; D gene uncertain. Trimming cost V 4 bases and J 2 bases, with 8 bases left between them. This CDR3 contains 14 residues. The V gene's germline CDR1 is SGHAT and CDR2 FQNNGV. The CDR3: CASSSLVTNEKLFF. In DNA form, the CDR3 reads TGTGCCAGCAGCTCCTTGGTTACTAATGAAAAACTGTTTTTT.

The chain employs TRBV7-9 and TRBJ1-2; 10 bases map to TRBD1. V lost 4 bases, J lost 0 bases, and 5 bases stayed unmatched. The length of the CDR3 is 16 residues. Germline V lookup: CDR1 SEHNR, CDR2 FQNEAQ (reference sequence). Written as DNA, the CDR3 is TGTGCCAGCAGCTGGGACAGGGGCTTAGCTAACTATGGCTACACCTTC. It codes for CASSWDRGLANYGYTF.

CDR3 DNA: TGTGCCAGCAGTGGACCGGCTAGCGGGGGGACGTCGAACACCGGGGAGCTGTTTTTT. Its translation: CASSGPASGGTSNTGELFF. The V gene is TRBV27, the J gene TRBJ2-2; TRBD2 aligns across 11 bases. The V segment lost 5 bases and the J segment 0 bases; nucleotides outside the gene matches: 11. The germline gives CDR1 MNHEY, CDR2 SMNVEV (reference sequence). This CDR3 contains 19 residues.

V and J are TRBV7-9 and TRBJ1-4; D is perhaps TRBD1 (5 bases). Germline V lookup: CDR1 SEHNR, CDR2 FQNEAQ (reference sequence). The length of the CDR3 is 13 residues. Trimming cost V 5 bases and J 7 bases, with 11 bases left between them. The CDR3 coding sequence is TGTGCCAGCAGCCCCCAGGGTTTTGAAAAACTGTTTTTT. Translating gives CASSPQGFEKLFF. The complete variable domain, with remaining parts taken from reference TRBV7-9 and TRBJ1-4, reads DTGVSQNPRHKITKRGQNVTFRCDPISEHNRLYWYRQTLGQGPEFLTYFQNEAQLEKSRLLSDRFSAERPKGSFSTLEIQRTEQGDSAMYLCASSPQGFEKLFFGSGTQLSVL.

The V call is TRBV5-5, the J call TRBJ2-7; no clear D gene. V shed 4 bases and J shed 5 bases, with 19 bases lying between them. The CDR3 runs 15 residues. CDR1 and CDR2 from the germline V gene are SGHKS and YYEKEE (reference sequence). Written as DNA, the CDR3 is TGTGCCAGCAGCCCTCGGGCGGAGCCGAGCCACGAGCAGTACTTC. Protein: CASSPRAEPSHEQYF.

As to this clone: Mismatch with germline at one junction end may stem from a read error. This rearrangement joins TRBV6-1 to TRBJ1-3; possibly TRBD1 for D (5 bases). The CDR3 sequence is 15 residues long. Germline CDR1 reads MNHNS; CDR2 reads SASEGT. CDR3: CASGDTGVSGNTIYF. The DNA for the CDR3 is TGTGCCAGCGGTGATACAGGTGTCTCTGGAAACACCATATATTTT.

The chain joins TRBV27 to TRBJ2-6; perhaps TRBD2 as D (5 bases). CDR3 length: 15 amino acids. Looked up from germline, CDR1 is MNHEY and CDR2 is SMNVEV (reference sequence). Trimming took 2 bases from V and 1 from J, leaving 6 bases between them. The CDR3 region has the DNA TGTGCCAGCAGTTTAACTAGTTCTGGGGCCAACGTCCTGACTTTC. Translating gives CASSLTSSGANVLTF.

This clone was seen at least ten times. This chain uses TRBV7-9 with TRBJ1-3; D remains ambiguous. V was clipped by 2 bases and J by 0 bases, with 11 bases between them. Germline V gene lookup returns CDR1 SEHNR and CDR2 FQNEAQ (reference sequence). This CDR3 contains 16 residues. DNA for the CDR3: TGTGCCAGCAGCTTACCGCCGGGAACCTCTGGAAACACCATATATTTT. Translation: CASSLPPGTSGNTIYF.

This clone was counted a few times. V and J are TRBV19 and TRBJ1-5; D gene unclear. Germline assignment: CDR1 LNHDA and CDR2 SQIVND (reference sequence). CDR3 length: 13 residues. V lost 1 base, J lost 4 bases, and 5 bases lay in between. The CDR3 nucleotides read TGTGCCAGTAGTATAGCGGGGAATCAGCCCCAGCATTTT. Translated, it gives CASSIAGNQPQHF.

The V gene is TRBV5-4, the J gene TRBJ2-7; TRBD1 is a possible D gene (6 bases). CDR3 length: 15 residues. CDR1 SGHNT and CDR2 YYREEE come from the germline V gene (reference sequence). The germline V and J ends were trimmed by 3 bases and 4 bases, with 17 bases remaining between them. CDR3 bases: TGTGCCAGCAGCTACCTGACAGGCTCGGGATACGAGCAGTACTTC. Translating gives CASSYLTGSGYEQYF.

CDR3 sequence (DNA): TGTGCCAGAAGGGAAACTAGCGGGAGCTCCTACGAGCAGTACTTC. Translated, it gives CARRETSGSSYEQYF. The V call is TRBV5-3, the J call TRBJ2-7; 11 bases fit TRBD2. TRBV5-3 is flagged as an ORF with uncertain function. The CDR3 contains 15 residues. J gave up 0 bases and V 5 bases, and 4 bases lay outside the gene matches.

The chain is built from TRBV7-9 and TRBJ1-1; D is unclear. Germline V gene lookup returns CDR1 SEHNR and CDR2 FQNEAQ (reference sequence). V was shortened by 8 bases and J by 7 bases, with 17 bases between the two germline ends. CDR3 length equals 13 residues. For the CDR3, the DNA is TGTGCCAGCGCACCCTTGACCTTCCTTGAAGCTTTCTTT. Translated, it gives CASAPLTFLEAFF.

This clone was counted between two and nine times. The chain has TRBV5-5 and TRBJ1-6, with D unresolved. V was shortened by 4 bases and J by 4 bases, with 15 bases between the two germline ends. The CDR3 runs to 16 residues. Germline V gives CDR1 SGHKS, CDR2 YYEKEE (reference sequence). CDR3: CASSPQAGSYNSPLHF. CDR3 coding DNA: TGTGCCAGCAGCCCGCAGGCGGGTTCGTATAATTCACCCCTCCACTTT.

The chain links TRBV11-2 to TRBJ2-5; D gene unclear. V gave up 1 base and J gave up 0 bases, with 9 bases separating them. CDR1 and CDR2 from the germline V gene are SGHAT and FQNNGV. This CDR3 has 15 residues. The CDR3 spells CASSLASGYQETQYF. In DNA, the CDR3 is TGTGCCAGCAGCTTAGCATCTGGGTACCAAGAGACCCAGTACTTC.

This rearrangement joins TRBV7-2 to TRBJ2-7, with TRBD2 matching 14 bases. The V and J ends lost 5 bases and 12 bases, in that order; junction bases with no gene match: 12. Germline-derived CDR1 and CDR2 are SGHTA and FQGNSA. CDR3 length equals 15 residues. CDR3 residues: CASSPGLAGALSTYF. The CDR3 DNA reads as TGTGCCAGCAGCCCGGGACTAGCGGGGGCCCTTAGTACGTACTTC. The full variable domain, with the rest looked up from reference TRBV7-2 and TRBJ2-7, is GAGVSQSPSNKVTEKGKDVELRCDPISGHTALYWYRQSLGQGLEFLIYFQGNSAPDKSGLPSDRFSAERTGGSVSTLTIQRTQQEDSAVYLCASSPGLAGALSTYFGPGTRLTVT.

As regards this clone: Other DNA sequences in this specimen translate into the identical CDR3. This chain uses TRBV11-3 with TRBJ2-2, with D unclear. Germline CDR1 SGHNT, CDR2 YENEEA. This CDR3 has 14 residues. V was trimmed by 1 base and J by 2 bases, leaving 5 bases between them. CDR3 in DNA: TGTGCCAGCAGCTTAGGGACCAACACCGGGGAGCTGTTTTTT. Protein: CASSLGTNTGELFF.

The chain employs TRBV4-1 and TRBJ2-1; 8 bases map to TRBD2. V was pared by 2 bases and J by 4 bases, with 13 bases of the junction left unmatched. The CDR3 extends over 18 amino acids. Germline values: CDR1 MGHRA, CDR2 YSYEKL. CDR3 bases: TGCGCCAGCAGCCAACGCGCCCGGACCGGGGGGGGGTACAATGAGCAGTTCTTC. Encoded protein: CASSQRARTGGGYNEQFF.

The chain couples TRBV6-5 to TRBJ2-1, with D possibly TRBD1 on 5 matching bases. The CDR3 contains 12 residues. Germline V gene lookup returns CDR1 MNHEY and CDR2 SVGAGI. Trimming removed 9 bases from V and 2 bases from J, with 8 bases in between. The CDR3: CASAGTYNEQFF. The CDR3 DNA reads as TGTGCCAGTGCAGGGACCTACAATGAGCAGTTCTTC.

This chain connects TRBV5-6 to TRBJ2-4; 8 nucleotides align to TRBD2. V was clipped by 2 bases and J by 6 bases; unmatched bases: 16. The CDR3 is made up of 18 amino acids. CDR1 is SGHDT and CDR2 is YYEEEE in the germline V gene. This CDR3 reads CASSFLAGGLSAGNIQYF. The CDR3 region has the DNA TGTGCCAGCAGCTTCCTTGCGGGGGGCCTCTCGGCGGGAAACATTCAGTACTTC.

The rearrangement joins TRBV27 to TRBJ2-1; 9 bases align to TRBD1. Trimming cost V 3 bases and J 3 bases; bases outside gene matches: 9. The CDR3 is 17 amino acids. Looked up from germline, CDR1 is MNHEY and CDR2 is SMNVEV (reference sequence). For the CDR3, the DNA is TGTGCCAGCAGTTTTGGGAAAGGGACAGGGTTCTACAATGAGCAGTTCTTC. Translating gives CASSFGKGTGFYNEQFF.

V usage is TRBV25-1 and J usage is TRBJ1-2; tentatively, D is TRBD1 (6 bases). Germline V CDR1 and CDR2: MGHDK, SYGVNS. V lost 4 bases to trimming and J lost 4 bases, with 16 bases between them. The CDR3 consists of 15 residues. Here the CDR3 reads CASSATGSLPYGYTF. DNA for the CDR3: TGTGCCAGCAGTGCGACAGGATCCCTCCCCTATGGCTACACCTTC.

The chain employs TRBV10-3 and TRBJ2-1, with a possible D match to TRBD1 (5 bases). Germline CDR1 ENHRY, CDR2 SYGVKD. V shed 7 bases and J shed 9 bases, with 16 bases lying between them. This CDR3 is built from 13 residues. The CDR3 DNA is TGTGCCATCATGTCGGCGCAGGGAAGTGAGCAGTTCTTC. It specifies CAIMSAQGSEQFF.

The rearrangement joins TRBV7-2 to TRBJ2-7, with a weak D call TRBD1 (5 bases). Deletions cut 4 bases from V and 1 base from J, with 11 bases between. The CDR3 consists of 14 residues. Germline V lookup: CDR1 SGHTA, CDR2 FQGNSA. The CDR3 DNA follows: TGTGCCAGCAGCTCACTACAGGCTTCCTACGAGCAGTACTTC. This gives the protein CASSSLQASYEQYF.

The V call is TRBV12-1, the J call TRBJ1-1; TRBD1, the D gene given by the table, was not confirmed from the DNA. TRBV12-1 counts as a pseudogene. There are 11 residues in the CDR3. The CDR3 DNA reads TGTGCCAGTACAGAGAACACTGAAGCTTTCTTT. Its protein is CASTENTEAFF.

The chain couples TRBV5-1 to TRBJ2-7; D call uncertain. CDR1 and CDR2 (germline): SGHRS, YFSETQ. The CDR3 sequence is 14 residues long. Trimming left V 4 bases short and J 0 bases short, with 11 bases between. CDR3 DNA: TGCGCCAGCAGCCCCGACACCCACTCCTACGAGCAGTACTTC. Its protein is CASSPDTHSYEQYF. Combining the CDR3 with reference TRBV5-1 and TRBJ2-7 gives the whole variable domain KAGVTQTPRYLIKTRGQQVTLSCSPISGHRSVSWYQQTPGQGLQFLFEYFSETQRNKGNFPGRFSGRQFSNSRSEMNVSTLELGDSALYLCASSPDTHSYEQYFGPGTRLTVT.

This sequence joins TRBV2 and TRBJ2-3; 7 bases map to TRBD2. Trimming cost V 10 bases and J 1 base; bases outside gene matches: 11. Per the germline V gene, CDR1 is SNHLY and CDR2 is FYNNEI. The CDR3 has 15 amino acids. The CDR3 bases are TGTGCCACCTTGGGTCGACGGGGGGGCACAGATACGCAGTATTTT. This encodes CATLGRRGGTDTQYF.

This clone was counted once. The gene calls are TRBV18 and TRBJ2-3; D unclear. CDR1 and CDR2 (germline): KGHSH, LQKENI. V was pared by 1 base and J by 4 bases, with 9 bases between. The CDR3 runs 14 residues. CDR3 sequence reads: CASSPRGKPDTQYF. The DNA of the CDR3 is TGTGCCAGCTCACCACGGGGTAAGCCAGATACGCAGTATTTT.

Concerning this clone itself: A much larger clone lies a single base off, so this may be a read error. The chain recombines TRBV18 with TRBJ1-3; no reliable D call. Germline lookup yields CDR1 KGHSH and CDR2 LQKENI. This CDR3 has 14 amino acids. V shed 4 bases and J shed 0 bases, with 7 bases lying between them. CDR3 DNA sequence: TGTGCCAGCTCACACCAGGACTCTGGAAACACCATATATTTT. This gives the protein CASSHQDSGNTIYF.

The chain links TRBV28 to TRBJ2-7; D not certain. The CDR3 is made up of 11 amino acids. V was trimmed by 7 bases and J by 3 bases, leaving 7 bases between them. Germline V gene lookup returns CDR1 MDHEN and CDR2 SYDVKM. CDR3 in DNA: TGTGCCAGCAACGACCGCTACGAGCAGTACTTC. Its protein product is CASNDRYEQYF.